This T cell receptor (beta chain) appears in the sequencing data of a study of blood T cell repertoires in COVID-19. V dropped 3 bases and J dropped 7 bases, with 12 bases sitting between them. The CDR3 length is 12 residues. The V gene's germline CDR1 is DFQATT and CDR2 SNEGSKA (reference sequence). Method: immunoSEQ multiplex PCR; TCRdb's copy keeps in-frame clones and lacks some. The table lists around 280,000 clones, around 90% of them singletons. Sequencing was performed on PBMCs or T cells enriched from blood (not recorded which). The chain carries TRBV20-1 and TRBJ1-1; D remains unclear. The origin of this receptor is a woman aged 40-49 years who had recovered from COVID-19. The CDR3 spells CSASDRGFEAFF. The CDR3 coding sequence is TGCAGTGCTAGTGATCGTGGCTTTGAAGCTTTCTTT.